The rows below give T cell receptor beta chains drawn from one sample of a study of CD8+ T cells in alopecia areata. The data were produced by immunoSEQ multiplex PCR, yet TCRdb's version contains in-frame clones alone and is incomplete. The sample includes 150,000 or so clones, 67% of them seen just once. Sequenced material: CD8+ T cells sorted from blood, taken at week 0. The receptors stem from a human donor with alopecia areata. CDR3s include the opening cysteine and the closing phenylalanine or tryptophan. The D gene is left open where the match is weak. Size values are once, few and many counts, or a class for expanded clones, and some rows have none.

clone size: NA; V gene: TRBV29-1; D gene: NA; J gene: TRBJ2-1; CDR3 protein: CSVFSGEQFF; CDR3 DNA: TGCAGCGTTTTCAGCGGGGAGCAGTTCTTC
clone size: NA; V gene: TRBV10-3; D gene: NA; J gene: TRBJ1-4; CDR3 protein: CAIRENEKLFF; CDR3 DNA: TGTGCCATCAGGGAAAATGAAAAACTGTTTTTT
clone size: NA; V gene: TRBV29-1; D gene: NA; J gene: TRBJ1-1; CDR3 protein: CSVILNTEAFF; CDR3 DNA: TGCAGCGTTATTTTGAACACTGAAGCTTTCTTT
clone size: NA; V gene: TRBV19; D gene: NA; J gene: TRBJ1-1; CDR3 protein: CASSMGNTEAFF; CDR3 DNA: TGTGCCAGTAGTATGGGGAATACTGAAGCTTTCTTT
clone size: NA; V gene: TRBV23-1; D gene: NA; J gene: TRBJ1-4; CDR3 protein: CASGARSDTNEKLFF; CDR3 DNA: TGCGCCAGCGGTGCCCGGAGTGATACTAATGAAAAACTGTTTTTT
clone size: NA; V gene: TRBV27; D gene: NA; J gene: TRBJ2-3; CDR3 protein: CASRPSRASTDTQYF; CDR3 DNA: TGTGCCAGCAGACCCTCTAGGGCTAGCACAGATACGCAGTATTTT
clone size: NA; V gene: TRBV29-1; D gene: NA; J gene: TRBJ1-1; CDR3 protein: CSVEWDEAFF; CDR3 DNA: TGCAGCGTTGAGTGGGATGAAGCTTTCTTT
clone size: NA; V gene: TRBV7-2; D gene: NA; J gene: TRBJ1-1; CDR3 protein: CASSPLAEAFF; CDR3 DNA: TGTGCCAGCAGCCCCCTTGCTGAAGCTTTCTTT
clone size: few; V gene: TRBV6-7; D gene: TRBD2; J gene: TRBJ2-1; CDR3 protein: CASSRPGGPIFTYNEQFF; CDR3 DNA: TGTGCCAGCAGTCGGCCGGGGGGGCCAATCTTCACCTACAATGAGCAGTTCTTC
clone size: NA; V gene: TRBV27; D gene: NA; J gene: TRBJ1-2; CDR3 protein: CASSFGNYYGYTF; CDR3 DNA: TGTGCCAGCAGTTTCGGCAATTACTATGGCTACACCTTC
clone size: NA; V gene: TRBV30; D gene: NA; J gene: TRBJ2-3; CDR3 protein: CAWSVPMGSDTQYF; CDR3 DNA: TGTGCCTGGAGTGTACCTATGGGTTCCGATACGCAGTATTTT
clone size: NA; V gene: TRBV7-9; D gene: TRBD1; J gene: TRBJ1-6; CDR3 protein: CASTIGQGSSPLHF; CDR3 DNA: TGTGCCAGCACCATAGGACAGGGGAGTTCACCCCTCCACTTT
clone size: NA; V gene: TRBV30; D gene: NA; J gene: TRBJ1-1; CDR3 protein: CARGSGNTEAFF; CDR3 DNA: TGTGCCCGAGGCTCAGGGAATACTGAAGCTTTCTTT
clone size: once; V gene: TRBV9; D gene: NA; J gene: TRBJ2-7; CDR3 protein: CASSGEQGTQYF; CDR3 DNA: TGTGCCAGCAGCGGCGAGCAGGGCACGCAGTACTTC